These 12 T cell receptor beta chains originate from one sample sequenced in a study of T cell changes during pregnancy in multiple sclerosis. Here immunoSEQ multiplex PCR was the method, and the copy in TCRdb shows in-frame clones only, minus some. The table includes tens of thousands of clones, around 90% detected once. Specimen: CD4+ T cells from peripheral blood mononuclear cells, collected after pregnancy. The receptor set was obtained from a female donor in good health, enrolled as a control in a pregnancy study.

The chain combines TRBV6-5 with TRBJ2-7; TRBD1 agrees at 9 bases. V was clipped by 10 bases and J by 4 bases; unmatched bases: 8. This CDR3 has 13 amino acids. Germline CDR1 is MNHEY and CDR2 is SVGAGI. The CDR3 DNA reads as TGTGCCACCTCGACAGGGGGGGCATACGAGCAGTACTTC. Translation: CATSTGGAYEQYF.

This chain joins TRBV27 and TRBJ2-2; 7 bases are shared with TRBD1. V dropped 6 bases and J dropped 4; count of bases not matched to a gene: 5. In germline, CDR1 is MNHEY, CDR2 SMNVEV (reference sequence). This CDR3 has 14 residues. CDR3 region: CASRRTGPTGELFF. The CDR3 DNA sequence: TGTGCCAGCAGAAGGACAGGCCCCACCGGGGAGCTGTTTTTT.

This clone was recorded once. This rearrangement joins TRBV6-5 to TRBJ2-7, with 10 positions matching TRBD1. V gave up 4 bases and J gave up 9 bases; unmatched junction bases: 9. This CDR3 contains 14 residues. In germline, CDR1 is MNHEY, CDR2 SVGAGI. The CDR3 protein is CASSFRDRGEVQYF. CDR3 coding DNA: TGTGCCAGCAGTTTCCGGGACAGGGGTGAAGTGCAGTACTTC.

V gene TRBV5-8 combines with J gene TRBJ2-1, with TRBD1 as a possible D gene (6 bases). Germline V gene sequence: CDR1 SGHTS, CDR2 YDEGEE. Trimming removed 5 bases at V and 2 bases at J, with 14 bases between. The CDR3 has 15 residues. The CDR3 sequence: CASSLGDITYNEQFF. CDR3 DNA: TGTGCCAGCAGTCTCGGGGACATCACCTACAATGAGCAGTTCTTC.

The chain carries TRBV15 and TRBJ2-7, with 11 positions matching TRBD1. Germline trimming cut 5 bases from V and 2 bases from J; bases unmatched to any gene: 2. The germline V gene encodes CDR1 LNHNV and CDR2 YYDKDF (reference sequence). The CDR3 is 14 residues long. The CDR3: CATSSDRGPYEQYF. DNA of the CDR3: TGTGCCACCAGCTCGGACAGGGGGCCCTACGAGCAGTACTTC.

This clone was detected only a few times. The chain recombines TRBV19 with TRBJ1-2; 8 bases align to TRBD1. The germline gives CDR1 LNHDA, CDR2 SQIVND (reference sequence). The CDR3 contains 14 residues. V shed 6 bases, J shed 5 bases, and the junction held 8 bases outside the gene matches. The CDR3 coding sequence is TGTGCCAGTAGGGGACAGGTTTCGACTTATGGCTACACCTTC. Its translation: CASRGQVSTYGYTF.

The gene calls are TRBV30 and TRBJ1-4; 7 bases are a match to TRBD1. V gave up 0 bases and J gave up 4 bases; unmatched junction bases: 5. Germline V lookup: CDR1 GTSNPN, CDR2 SVGIG (reference sequence). The CDR3 is made up of 15 amino acids. The CDR3 is CAWSVGRGLNEKLFF. CDR3 nucleotide sequence: TGTGCCTGGAGTGTCGGGAGGGGGCTTAATGAAAAACTGTTTTTT.

The rearrangement uses TRBV7-2 and TRBJ2-1; D perhaps matches TRBD2 (5 bases). This CDR3 region has 14 residues. V lost 5 bases to trimming and J lost 5 bases, with 13 bases between them. The V gene's germline CDR1 is SGHTA and CDR2 FQGNSA. CDR3 in DNA: TGTGCCAGCAGCCCGTCCTCGAGGGACAATGAGCAGTTCTTC. It yields the protein CASSPSSRDNEQFF.

The gene calls are TRBV5-6 and TRBJ2-7, with 9 bases lining up with TRBD1. J was trimmed by 4 bases and V by 0 bases; bases with no gene match: 8. The CDR3 loop spans 16 amino acids. Per the germline V gene, CDR1 is SGHDT and CDR2 is YYEEEE. In DNA, the CDR3 is TGTGCCAGCAGCTTGGCCGGACAGGGGCCTTTATACGAGCAGTACTTC. It encodes CASSLAGQGPLYEQYF. Based on the CDR3 plus reference TRBV5-6 and TRBJ2-7, the full variable domain is DAGVTQSPTHLIKTRGQQVTLRCSPKSGHDTVSWYQQALGQGPQFIFQYYEEEERQRGNFPDRFSGHQFPNYSSELNVNALLLGDSALYLCASSLAGQGPLYEQYFGPGTRLTVT.

The chain links TRBV6-5 to TRBJ1-1; tentative D call: TRBD1 (5 bases). Trimming removed 6 bases at V and 11 bases at J, with 19 bases between. The CDR3 is 13 residues long. The germline V gene has CDR1 MNHEY and CDR2 SVGAGI. The CDR3 region has the DNA TGTGCCAGCAGGAACGGGGGGGTACGTGGGGCTTTCTTT. Translation: CASRNGGVRGAFF.

V gene TRBV4-3 combines with J gene TRBJ2-3; TRBD2 matches 9 bases. The germline V gene encodes CDR1 LGHNA and CDR2 YSLEER. CDR3 length: 16 amino acids. Trimming removed 4 bases from V and 2 bases from J; junction bases left unmatched: 7. In DNA form, the CDR3 reads TGCGCCAGCAGCCTGAAGGCTAGCGGGATCACAGATACGCAGTATTTT. Encoded protein: CASSLKASGITDTQYF.

This chain uses TRBV2 with TRBJ2-2; 7 bases line up with TRBD2. With 6 bases clipped from V and 3 bases from J, the junction kept 4 bases outside the gene matches. This CDR3 comprises 14 residues. Germline lookup yields CDR1 SNHLY and CDR2 FYNNEI. CDR3 amino acids: CASRGTIDTGELFF. CDR3 bases: TGTGCCAGCAGAGGGACTATAGACACCGGGGAGCTGTTTTTT.